This entry lists 14 T cell receptor beta chains sequenced from one sample in a study of OX40 agonist ivuxolimab in advanced cancers. Some clones are missing from TCRdb's copy, which holds only in-frame ones; the method was immunoSEQ multiplex PCR. The sample shows around 60,000 clones, 88% of them seen only once. The sample in question was CD4+ or CD8+ T cells sorted from blood, obtained in a trial of the OX40 agonist ivuxolimab. The origin of the receptors is an adult with an advanced solid tumor such as melanoma, head and neck, liver or kidney cancer.

The V gene is TRBV18, the J gene TRBJ1-1; D call uncertain. V shed 3 bases and J shed 0 bases, with 11 bases lying between them. CDR1 KGHSH and CDR2 LQKENI come from the germline V gene. The CDR3 extends over 15 amino acids. CDR3 in amino acids: CASSPSVIVNTEAFF. In nucleotides, the CDR3 is TGTGCCAGCTCACCCTCCGTGATAGTGAACACTGAAGCTTTCTTT. The variable domain in full, with the rest retrieved from reference TRBV18 and TRBJ1-1, is NAGVMQNPRHLVRRRGQEARLRCSPMKGHSHVYWYRQLPEEGLKFMVYLQKENIIDESGMPKERFSAEFPKEGPSILRIQQVVRGDSAAYFCASSPSVIVNTEAFFGQGTRLTVV.

This clone came up once. V is TRBV5-6 and J is TRBJ2-3, with a tentative D call TRBD2 (5 bases). Germline V gives CDR1 SGHDT, CDR2 YYEEEE. The CDR3 has 14 residues. V was trimmed by 0 bases and J by 4 bases, leaving 9 bases between them. The CDR3 reads CASSLDWGADTQYF. The CDR3 DNA is TGTGCCAGCAGCTTGGACTGGGGAGCAGATACGCAGTATTTT.

The chain is built from TRBV9 and TRBJ2-5; 8 bases are a match to TRBD2. The CDR3 spans 14 residues. The V gene end was trimmed by 4 bases and the J gene end by 5 bases; junction bases not matched to a gene: 7. The germline CDR1 and CDR2 sequences are SGDLS and YYNGEE. In nucleotides, the CDR3 is TGTGCCAGCAGCCTCAGCGGGGGAAGGGAGACCCAGTACTTC. It yields the protein CASSLSGGRETQYF.

The gene calls are TRBV4-1 and TRBJ2-1; unclear D gene. The V and J ends lost 0 bases and 0 bases respectively, with 6 bases between them. CDR3 size: 15 residues. The germline V gene encodes CDR1 MGHRA and CDR2 YSYEKL. The CDR3 bases are TGCGCCAGCAGCCAAGAACCCCCCTCCTACAATGAGCAGTTCTTC. Translated, it gives CASSQEPPSYNEQFF.

This chain joins TRBV5-1 and TRBJ1-5, with 7 bases aligning to TRBD1. This CDR3 comprises 15 residues. Germline CDR1 reads SGHRS; CDR2 reads YFSETQ. Trimming cost V 1 base and J 2 bases; bases outside gene matches: 3. The DNA for the CDR3 is TGCGCCAGCAGCTTGCAGGGGGACCGCAATCAGCCCCAGCATTTT. Translated: CASSLQGDRNQPQHF.

CDR3 coding DNA: TGTGCCACCAGCAGAGACCCGGGGGACTACCAGCCCCAGCATTTT. Protein product: CATSRDPGDYQPQHF. The chain links TRBV15 to TRBJ1-5; D might be TRBD1 (5 bases). The CDR3 covers 15 residues. Germline loops: CDR1 LNHNV, CDR2 YYDKDF (reference sequence). Deletions cut 0 bases from V and 7 bases from J, with 13 bases between.

The chain links TRBV11-3 to TRBJ2-2; D gene uncertain. Trimming took off 1 base at V and 4 bases at J, with 7 bases between the two ends. Germline V CDR1 and CDR2: SGHNT, YENEEA. The CDR3 has 14 residues. The CDR3 DNA is TGTGCCAGCAGCTTAGTGCACGGCACCGGGGAGCTGTTTTTT. It codes for CASSLVHGTGELFF.

The rearrangement links TRBV11-3 to TRBJ1-1; 8 nucleotides line up with TRBD1. Germline V CDR1 and CDR2: SGHNT, YENEEA. CDR3 length equals 13 residues. V trimming: 5 bases; J trimming: 4 bases; junction bases outside the gene matches: 3. This chain's CDR3 is CASSITGGTEAFF. CDR3 bases: TGTGCCAGCAGCATTACAGGGGGCACTGAAGCTTTCTTT.

The V gene is TRBV15, the J gene TRBJ1-4; D is perhaps TRBD1 (6 bases). The CDR3 is 12 amino acids. V was cut by 6 bases and J by 7 bases, with 9 bases left in between. CDR1 and CDR2 from the germline V gene are LNHNV and YYDKDF (reference sequence). The CDR3 DNA sequence: TGTGCCACCAGGACAGGTCGTGAAAAACTGTTTTTT. Protein sequence: CATRTGREKLFF.

The chain couples TRBV30 to TRBJ2-1; 7 bases fit TRBD2. Germline V lookup: CDR1 GTSNPN, CDR2 SVGIG (reference sequence). The V and J ends lost 4 bases and 0 bases, in that order; junction bases with no gene match: 12. This CDR3 is built from 17 residues. The CDR3 coding sequence is TGTGCCTGGACCGGGGGGAGTAGCGCTGCCTCCTACAATGAGCAGTTCTTC. It encodes CAWTGGSSAASYNEQFF.

This clone was counted a single time. This rearrangement joins TRBV7-9 to TRBJ2-3, with TRBD1 as a possible D gene (5 bases). This CDR3 is 12 amino acids long. Per germline, CDR1 SEHNR and CDR2 FQNEAQ (reference sequence). Trimming left V 4 bases short and J 13 bases short, with 15 bases between. CDR3 bases: TGTGCCAGCAGCTCGACAGTTACCCGGGAGTATTTT. Protein product: CASSSTVTREYF.

This clone was counted only a few times. J is TRBJ1-2 and V is TRBV28; tentatively, D is TRBD1 (5 bases). V was trimmed by 1 base and J by 4 bases, leaving 10 bases between them. This CDR3 is built from 14 residues. Germline V gives CDR1 MDHEN, CDR2 SYDVKM. Here the CDR3 reads CASSLSLGGYGYTF. In DNA, the CDR3 is TGTGCCAGCAGTTTATCCCTCGGGGGCTATGGCTACACCTTC.

The chain couples TRBV30 to TRBJ2-1; D is unclear. From germline, CDR1 is GTSNPN and CDR2 SVGIG (reference sequence). CDR3 size: 15 residues. Trimming took 2 bases from V and 6 from J, leaving 17 bases between them. CDR3 region: CAWSFSPPEVNEQFF. CDR3 nucleotide sequence: TGTGCCTGGAGTTTTTCTCCCCCTGAGGTCAATGAGCAGTTCTTC.

The rearrangement joins TRBV5-4 to TRBJ1-2; D is undetermined. Germline lookup yields CDR1 SGHNT and CDR2 YYREEE (reference sequence). There are 16 residues in the CDR3. Trimming took 0 bases from V and 8 from J, leaving 20 bases between them. CDR3 protein: CASSLDLSALAAGYTF. CDR3 sequence (DNA): TGTGCCAGCAGCTTGGATCTATCCGCTCTTGCCGCAGGCTACACCTTC.